The rows below give T cell receptor beta chains drawn from one sample of a study of Graves' ophthalmopathy and Graves' hyperthyroidism. TCRdb re-called the multiplex PCR reads through MiXCR, storing one row per CDR3 protein. Here the sample spans about 740,000 distinct CDR3 sequences, roughly two fifths being singletons. The specimen sequenced was peripheral blood. The receptors shown here come from an adult man with Graves' ophthalmopathy. The CDR3 runs from the conserved cysteine through the conserved F or W. A D gene is named only where the DNA matches it firmly. Expanded clones get a size class; other rows say once, few or many, or leave the size out.

cdr3_aa	cdr3_nt	v_call	j_call	d_call	clone_size
CASSEGPGPQHF	TGTGCCAGCAGTGAAGGCCCAGGACCCCAGCATTTT	TRBV2	TRBJ1-5	-	-
CASSLGGRSYNSPLHF	TGTGCCAGCAGTTTAGGAGGCAGATCCTATAATTCACCCCTCCACTTT	TRBV11-2	TRBJ1-6	-	-
CASMNEGEGEVYEQYF	TGTGCCAGCATGAACGAGGGGGAAGGAGAGGTCTACGAGCAGTACTTC	TRBV7-9	TRBJ2-7	-	-
CSAETDRGTEKLFF	TGCAGCGCTGAAACCGACAGGGGGACTGAAAAACTGTTTTTT	TRBV29-1	TRBJ1-4	TRBD1	many
CASSFGMIDYEQYF	TGTGCCAGCAGTTTCGGGATGATAGACTACGAGCAGTACTTC	TRBV2	TRBJ2-7	-	-
CASSLYGDVNTEAFF	TGTGCCAGCAGCTTATACGGGGATGTGAACACTGAAGCTTTCTTT	TRBV7-2	TRBJ1-1	-	many
CASSLDRGAEAFF	TGTGCCAGCAGCCTTGACAGGGGGGCTGAAGCTTTCTTT	TRBV5-6	TRBJ1-1	TRBD1	-
CASSTPTRTGGFEQYF	TGTGCCAGCAGCACCCCTACCAGGACAGGGGGCTTCGAGCAGTACTTC	TRBV7-9	TRBJ2-7	TRBD1	-
CASTKTSGGTYEQYF	TGTGCCAGCACCAAGACTAGCGGGGGTACCTACGAGCAGTACTTC	TRBV6-5	TRBJ2-7	TRBD2	-
CASSSQGASGIGGYTF	TGTGCCAGTAGTTCGCAGGGGGCTTCGGGGATTGGTGGCTACACCTTC	TRBV19	TRBJ1-2	TRBD1	few
CASSFGTSGNSEETQYF	TGTGCCAGCAGCTTTGGGACTAGCGGCAACTCTGAAGAGACCCAGTACTTC	TRBV11-2	TRBJ2-5	TRBD2	-
CSASEGLAGGFSEQYF	TGCAGTGCTAGTGAGGGTCTAGCGGGGGGGTTTAGCGAGCAGTACTTC	TRBV20-1	TRBJ2-7	TRBD2	few
CSVCRVSGTEASF	TGCAGCGTTTGTAGGGTATCCGGCACTGAAGCTTCCTTT	TRBV29-1	TRBJ1-1	-	-
CATRKPPRSTGGDGYTF	TGTGCCACCAGGAAACCACCTAGAAGCACAGGGGGCGATGGCTACACCTTC	TRBV24-1	TRBJ1-2	TRBD1	once
CASSIIGGNTGELFF	TGTGCCAGCAGTATAATAGGGGGAAACACCGGGGAGCTGTTTTTT	TRBV6-1	TRBJ2-2	-	-
CASSLVSAQETQYF	TGTGCCAGCAGCTTAGTCTCAGCCCAAGAGACCCAGTACTTC	TRBV7-2	TRBJ2-5	-	-
CSASSLSGGGNTF	TGCAGTGCTAGTTCGCTTTCGGGAGGCGGAAACACCTTC	TRBV20-1	TRBJ1-2	-	-